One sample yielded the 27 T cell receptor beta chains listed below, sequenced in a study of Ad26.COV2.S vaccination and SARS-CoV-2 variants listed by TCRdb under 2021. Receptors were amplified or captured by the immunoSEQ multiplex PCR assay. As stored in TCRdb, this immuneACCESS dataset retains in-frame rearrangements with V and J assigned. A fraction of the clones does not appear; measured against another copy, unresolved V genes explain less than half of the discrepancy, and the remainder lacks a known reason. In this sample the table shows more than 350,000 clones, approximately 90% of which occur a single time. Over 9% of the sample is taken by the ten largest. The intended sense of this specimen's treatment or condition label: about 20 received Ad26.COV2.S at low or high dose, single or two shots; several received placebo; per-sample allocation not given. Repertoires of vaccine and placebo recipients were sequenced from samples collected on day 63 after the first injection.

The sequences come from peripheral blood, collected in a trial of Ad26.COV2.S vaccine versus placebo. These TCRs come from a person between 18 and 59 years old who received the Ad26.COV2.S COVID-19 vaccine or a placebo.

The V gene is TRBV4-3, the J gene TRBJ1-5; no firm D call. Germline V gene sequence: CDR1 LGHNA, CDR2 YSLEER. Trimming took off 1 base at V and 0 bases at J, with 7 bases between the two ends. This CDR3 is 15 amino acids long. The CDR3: CASSQAFISNQPQHF. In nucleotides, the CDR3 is TGCGCCAGCAGCCAAGCATTCATTAGCAATCAGCCCCAGCATTTT.

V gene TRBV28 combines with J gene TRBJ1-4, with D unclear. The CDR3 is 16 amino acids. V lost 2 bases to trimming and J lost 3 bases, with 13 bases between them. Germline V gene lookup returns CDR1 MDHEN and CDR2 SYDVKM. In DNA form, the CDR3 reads TGTGCCAGCAGTTTAAACACCAGGCTATCTAATGAAAAACTGTTTTTT. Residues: CASSLNTRLSNEKLFF.

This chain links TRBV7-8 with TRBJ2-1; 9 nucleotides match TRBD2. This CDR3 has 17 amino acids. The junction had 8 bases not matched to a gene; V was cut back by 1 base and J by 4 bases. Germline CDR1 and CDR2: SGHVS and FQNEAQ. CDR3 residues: CASSLGIQREAYNEQFF. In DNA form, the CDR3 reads TGTGCCAGCAGCTTAGGGATCCAGCGGGAGGCATACAATGAGCAGTTCTTC.

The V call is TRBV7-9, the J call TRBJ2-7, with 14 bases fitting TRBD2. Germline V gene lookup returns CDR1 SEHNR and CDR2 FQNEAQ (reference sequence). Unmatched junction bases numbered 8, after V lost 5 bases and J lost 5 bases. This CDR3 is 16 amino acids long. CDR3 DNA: TGTGCCAGCAGCCCAAGGACTAGCGGGGGGTTGGACGAGCAGTACTTC. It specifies CASSPRTSGGLDEQYF.

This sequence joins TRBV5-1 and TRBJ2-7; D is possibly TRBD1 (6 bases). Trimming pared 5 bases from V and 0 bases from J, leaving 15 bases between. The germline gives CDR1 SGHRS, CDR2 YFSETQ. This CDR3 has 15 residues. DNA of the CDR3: TGCGCCAGCAGTCTGACAGGCAGGAGCTCCTACGAGCAGTACTTC. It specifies CASSLTGRSSYEQYF.

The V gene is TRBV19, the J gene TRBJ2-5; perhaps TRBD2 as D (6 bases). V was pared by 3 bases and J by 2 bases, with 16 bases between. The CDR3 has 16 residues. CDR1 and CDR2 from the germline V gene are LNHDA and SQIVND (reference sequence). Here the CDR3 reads CASSMTRGTRQETQYF. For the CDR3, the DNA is TGTGCCAGTAGTATGACACGCGGGACCCGTCAAGAGACCCAGTACTTC.

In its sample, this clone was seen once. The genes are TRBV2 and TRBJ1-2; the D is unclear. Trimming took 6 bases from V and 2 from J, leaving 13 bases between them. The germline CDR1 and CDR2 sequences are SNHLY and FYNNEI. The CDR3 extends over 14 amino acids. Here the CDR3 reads CASRSDTENYGYTF. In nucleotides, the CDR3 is TGTGCCAGCAGGTCTGACACCGAGAACTATGGCTACACCTTC.

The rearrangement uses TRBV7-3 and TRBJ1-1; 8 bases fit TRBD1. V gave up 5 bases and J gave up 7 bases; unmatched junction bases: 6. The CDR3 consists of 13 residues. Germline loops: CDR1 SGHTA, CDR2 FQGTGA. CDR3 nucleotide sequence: TGTGCCAGCAGCCCCTCACAGGGGGGTGAAGCTTTCTTT. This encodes CASSPSQGGEAFF.

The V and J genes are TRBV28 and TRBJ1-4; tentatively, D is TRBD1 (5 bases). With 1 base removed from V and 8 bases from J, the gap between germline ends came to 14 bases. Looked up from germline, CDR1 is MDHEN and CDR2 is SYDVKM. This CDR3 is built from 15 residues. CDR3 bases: TGTGCCAGCAGTTTATCGGGGGGATTTAAGGAAAAACTGTTTTTT. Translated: CASSLSGGFKEKLFF.

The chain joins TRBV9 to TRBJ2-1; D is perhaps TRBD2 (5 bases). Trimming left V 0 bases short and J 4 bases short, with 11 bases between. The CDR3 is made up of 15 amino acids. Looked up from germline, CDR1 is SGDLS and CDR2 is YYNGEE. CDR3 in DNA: TGTGCCAGCAGCGTAGCCCCCCGGACTTACAATGAGCAGTTCTTC. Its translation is CASSVAPRTYNEQFF.

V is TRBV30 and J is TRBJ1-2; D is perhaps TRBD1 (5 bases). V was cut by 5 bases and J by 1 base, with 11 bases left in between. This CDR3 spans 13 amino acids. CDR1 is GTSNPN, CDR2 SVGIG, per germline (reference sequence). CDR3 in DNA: TGTGCCTGGGGCAGGGAGAGTAACTATGGCTACACCTTC. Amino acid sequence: CAWGRESNYGYTF. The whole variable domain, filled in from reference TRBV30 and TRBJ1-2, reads SQTIHQWPATLVQPVGSPLSLECTVEGTSNPNLYWYRQAAGRGLQLLFYSVGIGQISSEVPQNLSASRPQDRQFILSSKKLLLSDSGFYLCAWGRESNYGYTFGSGTRLTVV.

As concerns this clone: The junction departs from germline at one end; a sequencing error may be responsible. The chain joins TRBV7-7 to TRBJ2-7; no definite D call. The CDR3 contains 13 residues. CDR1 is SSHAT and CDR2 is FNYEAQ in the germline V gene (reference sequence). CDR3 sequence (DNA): TGTGCTAGCAGCTTAGGCAGTCGGAGCGAGCAGTACTTC. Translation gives CASSLGSRSEQYF.

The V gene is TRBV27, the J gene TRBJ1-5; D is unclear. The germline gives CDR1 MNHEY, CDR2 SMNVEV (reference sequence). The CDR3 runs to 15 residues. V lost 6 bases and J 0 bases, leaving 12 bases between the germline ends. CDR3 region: CASSPGHYSNQPQHF. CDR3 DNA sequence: TGTGCCAGCAGCCCAGGCCACTATAGCAATCAGCCCCAGCATTTT.

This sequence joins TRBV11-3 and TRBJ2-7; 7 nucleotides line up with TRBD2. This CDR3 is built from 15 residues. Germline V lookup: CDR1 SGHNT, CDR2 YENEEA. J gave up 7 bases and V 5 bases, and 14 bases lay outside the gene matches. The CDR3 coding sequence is TGTGCCAGCAGCCCCCGGGGAGCGGGGACGGGGGAGCAGTACTTC. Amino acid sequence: CASSPRGAGTGEQYF.

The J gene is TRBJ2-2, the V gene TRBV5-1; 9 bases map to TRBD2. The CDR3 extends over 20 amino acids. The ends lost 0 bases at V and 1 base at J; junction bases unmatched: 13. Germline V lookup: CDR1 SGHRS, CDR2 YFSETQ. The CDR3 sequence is CASSLGLAGFKVRNTGELFF. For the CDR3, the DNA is TGCGCCAGCAGCTTGGGCCTAGCGGGATTTAAGGTAAGGAACACCGGGGAGCTGTTTTTT. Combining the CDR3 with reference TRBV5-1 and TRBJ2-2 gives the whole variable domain KAGVTQTPRYLIKTRGQQVTLSCSPISGHRSVSWYQQTPGQGLQFLFEYFSETQRNKGNFPGRFSGRQFSNSRSEMNVSTLELGDSALYLCASSLGLAGFKVRNTGELFFGEGSRLTVL.

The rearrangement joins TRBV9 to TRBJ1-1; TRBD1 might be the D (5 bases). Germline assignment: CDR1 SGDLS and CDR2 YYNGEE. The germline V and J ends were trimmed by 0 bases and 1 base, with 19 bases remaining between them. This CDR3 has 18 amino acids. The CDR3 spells CASSVATSGVLPNTEAFF. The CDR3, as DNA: TGTGCCAGCAGCGTAGCTACGTCGGGGGTTCTACCGAACACTGAAGCTTTCTTT.

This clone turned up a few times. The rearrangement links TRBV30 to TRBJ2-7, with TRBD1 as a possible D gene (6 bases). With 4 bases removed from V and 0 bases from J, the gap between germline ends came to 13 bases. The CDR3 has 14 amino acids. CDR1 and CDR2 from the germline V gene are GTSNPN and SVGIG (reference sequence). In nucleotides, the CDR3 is TGTGCCTGGACCGCGGTGGGGGCCTCCTACGAGCAGTACTTC. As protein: CAWTAVGASYEQYF.

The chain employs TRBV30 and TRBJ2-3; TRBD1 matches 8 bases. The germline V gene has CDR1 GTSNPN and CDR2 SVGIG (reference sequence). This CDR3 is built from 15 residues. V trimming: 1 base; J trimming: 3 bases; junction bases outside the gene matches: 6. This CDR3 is CAWSAQGAPTDTQYF. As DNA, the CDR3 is TGTGCCTGGAGTGCCCAGGGGGCTCCGACAGATACGCAGTATTTT.

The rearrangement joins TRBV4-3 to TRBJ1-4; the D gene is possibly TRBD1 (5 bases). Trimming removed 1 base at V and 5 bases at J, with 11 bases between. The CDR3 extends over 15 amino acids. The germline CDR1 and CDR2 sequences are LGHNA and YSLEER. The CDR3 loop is CASSQARGTNEKLFF. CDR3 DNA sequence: TGCGCCAGCAGCCAAGCTCGTGGGACCAATGAAAAACTGTTTTTT.

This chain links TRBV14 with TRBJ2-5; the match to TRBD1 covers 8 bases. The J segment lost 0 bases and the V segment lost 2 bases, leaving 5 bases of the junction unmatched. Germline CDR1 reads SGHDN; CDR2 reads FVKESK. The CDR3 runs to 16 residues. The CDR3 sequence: CASSQRTGPYQETQYF. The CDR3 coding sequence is TGTGCCAGCAGCCAAAGGACAGGGCCATACCAAGAGACCCAGTACTTC.

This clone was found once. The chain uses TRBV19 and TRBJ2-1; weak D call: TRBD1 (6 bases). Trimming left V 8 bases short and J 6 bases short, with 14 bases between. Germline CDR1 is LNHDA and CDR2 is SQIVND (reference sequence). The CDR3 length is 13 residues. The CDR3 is CASGETGINEQFF. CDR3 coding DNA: TGTGCCAGTGGCGAAACAGGGATCAATGAGCAGTTCTTC. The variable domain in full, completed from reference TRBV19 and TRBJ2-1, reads DGGITQSPKYLFRKEGQNVTLSCEQNLNHDAMYWYRQDPGQGLRLIYYSQIVNDFQKGDIAEGYSVSREKKESFPLTVTSAQKNPTAFYLCASGETGINEQFFGPGTRLTVL.

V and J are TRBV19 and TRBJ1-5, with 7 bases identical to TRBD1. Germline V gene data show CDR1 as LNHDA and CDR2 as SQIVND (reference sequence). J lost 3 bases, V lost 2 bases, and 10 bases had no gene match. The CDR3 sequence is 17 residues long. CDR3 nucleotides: TGTGCCAGTAGTATACGAATAACCGGGACAGTCAATCAGCCCCAGCATTTT. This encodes CASSIRITGTVNQPQHF.

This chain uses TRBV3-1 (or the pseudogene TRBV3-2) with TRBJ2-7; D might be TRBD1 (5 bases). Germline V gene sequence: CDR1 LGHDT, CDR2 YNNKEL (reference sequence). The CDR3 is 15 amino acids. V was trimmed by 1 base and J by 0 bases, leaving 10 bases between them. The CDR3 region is CASSQVTGPSYEQYF. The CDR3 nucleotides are TGTGCCAGCAGCCAAGTAACAGGACCCTCCTACGAGCAGTACTTC.

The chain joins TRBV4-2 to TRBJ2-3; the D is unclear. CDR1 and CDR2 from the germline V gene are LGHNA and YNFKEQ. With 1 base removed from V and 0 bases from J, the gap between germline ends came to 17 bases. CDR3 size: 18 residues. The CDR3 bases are TGTGCCAGCAGCCAAGCCCCGGACGGAACGACTAGCACAGATACGCAGTATTTT. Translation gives CASSQAPDGTTSTDTQYF.

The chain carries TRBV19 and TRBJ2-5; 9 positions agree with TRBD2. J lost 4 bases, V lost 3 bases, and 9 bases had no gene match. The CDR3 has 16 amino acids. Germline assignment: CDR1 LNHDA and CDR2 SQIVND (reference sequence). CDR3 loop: CASSMFLAGLGETQYF. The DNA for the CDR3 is TGTGCCAGTAGTATGTTTCTAGCGGGGCTGGGAGAGACCCAGTACTTC.

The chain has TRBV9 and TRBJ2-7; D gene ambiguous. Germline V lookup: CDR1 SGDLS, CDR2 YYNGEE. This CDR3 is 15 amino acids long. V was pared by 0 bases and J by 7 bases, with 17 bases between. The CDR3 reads CASSVGAASTMEQYF. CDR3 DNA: TGTGCCAGCAGCGTAGGAGCCGCTTCTACGATGGAGCAGTACTTC.

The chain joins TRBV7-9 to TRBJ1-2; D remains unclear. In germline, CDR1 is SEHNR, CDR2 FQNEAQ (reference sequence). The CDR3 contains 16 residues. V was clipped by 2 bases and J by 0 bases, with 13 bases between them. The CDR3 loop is CASSLRRAEANYGYTF. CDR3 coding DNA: TGTGCCAGCAGCTTACGCCGGGCGGAAGCTAACTATGGCTACACCTTC.